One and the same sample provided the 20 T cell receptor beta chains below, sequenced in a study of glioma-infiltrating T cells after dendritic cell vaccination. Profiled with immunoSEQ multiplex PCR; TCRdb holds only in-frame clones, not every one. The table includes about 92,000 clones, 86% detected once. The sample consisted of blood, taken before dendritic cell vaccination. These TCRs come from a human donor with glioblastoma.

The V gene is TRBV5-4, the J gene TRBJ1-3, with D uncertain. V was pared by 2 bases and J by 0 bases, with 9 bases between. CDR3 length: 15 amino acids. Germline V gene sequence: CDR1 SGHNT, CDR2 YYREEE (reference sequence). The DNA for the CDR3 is TGTGCCAGCAGCTTCGCCGAGAGCTCTGGAAACACCATATATTTT. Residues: CASSFAESSGNTIYF. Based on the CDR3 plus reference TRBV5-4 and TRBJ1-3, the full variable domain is ETGVTQSPTHLIKTRGQQVTLRCSSQSGHNTVSWYQQALGQGPQFIFQYYREEENGRGNFPPRFSGLQFPNYSSELNVNALELDDSALYLCASSFAESSGNTIYFGEGSWLTVV.

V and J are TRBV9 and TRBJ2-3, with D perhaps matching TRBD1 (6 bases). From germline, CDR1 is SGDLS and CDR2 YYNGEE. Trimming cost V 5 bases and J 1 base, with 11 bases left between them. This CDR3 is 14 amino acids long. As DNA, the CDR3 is TGTGCCAGCAGTTCTCGGACAGGCACAGATACGCAGTATTTT. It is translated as CASSSRTGTDTQYF.

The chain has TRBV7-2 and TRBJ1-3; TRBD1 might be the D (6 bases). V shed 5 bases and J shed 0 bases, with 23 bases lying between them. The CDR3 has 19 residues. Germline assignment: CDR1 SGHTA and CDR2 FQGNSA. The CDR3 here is CASSRVGQGPFYSGNTIYF. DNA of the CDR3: TGTGCCAGCAGCCGGGTTGGGCAGGGGCCCTTCTACTCTGGAAACACCATATATTTT.

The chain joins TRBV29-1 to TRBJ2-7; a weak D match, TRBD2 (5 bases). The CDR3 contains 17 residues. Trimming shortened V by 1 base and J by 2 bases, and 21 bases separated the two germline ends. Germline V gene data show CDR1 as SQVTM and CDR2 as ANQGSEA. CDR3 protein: CSVEVLERGLNTYEQYF. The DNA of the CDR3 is TGCAGCGTTGAAGTTCTGGAGAGAGGACTGAATACCTACGAGCAGTACTTC.

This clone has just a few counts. CDR3 amino acids: CASIPGAWDTEAFF. CDR3 sequence (DNA): TGTGCCAGCATCCCAGGGGCCTGGGACACTGAAGCTTTCTTT. The chain links TRBV28 to TRBJ1-1; D might be TRBD1 (6 bases). The CDR3 extends over 14 amino acids. Trimming removed 7 bases at V and 3 bases at J, with 15 bases between. CDR1 is MDHEN and CDR2 is SYDVKM in the germline V gene.

The CDR3 region has the DNA TGTGCCAGCAGCTTGAGCGATTACAATGAGCAGTTCTTC. It encodes CASSLSDYNEQFF. This chain joins TRBV11-3 and TRBJ2-1, with no clear D. Trimming took off 3 bases at V and 4 bases at J, with 7 bases between the two ends. CDR3 length: 13 amino acids. Germline V gene sequence: CDR1 SGHNT, CDR2 YENEEA.

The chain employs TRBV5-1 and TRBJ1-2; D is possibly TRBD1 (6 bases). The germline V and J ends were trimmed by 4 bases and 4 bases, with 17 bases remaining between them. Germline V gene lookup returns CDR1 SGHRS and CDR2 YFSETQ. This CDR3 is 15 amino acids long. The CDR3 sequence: CASSPSRGIGYGYTF. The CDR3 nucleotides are TGCGCCAGCAGCCCCTCCAGGGGAATCGGCTATGGCTACACCTTC.

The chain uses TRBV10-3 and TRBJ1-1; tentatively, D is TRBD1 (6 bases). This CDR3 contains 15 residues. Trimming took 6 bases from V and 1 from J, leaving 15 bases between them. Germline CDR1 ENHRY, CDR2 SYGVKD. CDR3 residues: CAISNTPGQNTEAFF. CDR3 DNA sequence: TGTGCCATCAGCAATACACCGGGACAGAACACTGAAGCTTTCTTT.

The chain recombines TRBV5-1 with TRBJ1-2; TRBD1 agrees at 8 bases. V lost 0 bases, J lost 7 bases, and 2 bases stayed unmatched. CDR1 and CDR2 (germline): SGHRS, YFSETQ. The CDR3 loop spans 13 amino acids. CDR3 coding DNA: TGCGCCAGCAGCTTGGGGACAGGGAGTGGCTACACCTTC. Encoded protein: CASSLGTGSGYTF.

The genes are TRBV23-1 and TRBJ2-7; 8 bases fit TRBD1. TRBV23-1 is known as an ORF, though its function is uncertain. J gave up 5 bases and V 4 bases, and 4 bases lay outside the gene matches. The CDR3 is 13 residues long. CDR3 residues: CASSRGQGHEQYF. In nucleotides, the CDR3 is TGCGCCAGCAGTCGAGGACAGGGCCACGAGCAGTACTTC.

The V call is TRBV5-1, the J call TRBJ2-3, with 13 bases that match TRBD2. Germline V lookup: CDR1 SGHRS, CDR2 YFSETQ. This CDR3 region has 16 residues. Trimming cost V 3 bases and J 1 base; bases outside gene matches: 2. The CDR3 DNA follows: TGCGCCAGCAGCTCGGGGACTAGCGGGGGCACAGATACGCAGTATTTT. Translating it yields CASSSGTSGGTDTQYF. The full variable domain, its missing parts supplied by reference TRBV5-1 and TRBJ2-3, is KAGVTQTPRYLIKTRGQQVTLSCSPISGHRSVSWYQQTPGQGLQFLFEYFSETQRNKGNFPGRFSGRQFSNSRSEMNVSTLELGDSALYLCASSSGTSGGTDTQYFGPGTRLTVL.

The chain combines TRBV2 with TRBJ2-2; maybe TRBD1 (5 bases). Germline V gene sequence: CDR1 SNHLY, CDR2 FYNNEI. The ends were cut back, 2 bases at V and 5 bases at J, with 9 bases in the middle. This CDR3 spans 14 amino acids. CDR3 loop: CASSELAGTGELFF. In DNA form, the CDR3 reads TGTGCCAGCAGTGAATTGGCAGGGACCGGGGAGCTGTTTTTT.

CDR3 coding DNA: TGTGCCAGCAGCCCGGGACAGGGGTACACCGGGGAGCTGTTTTTT. Translated: CASSPGQGYTGELFF. The chain uses TRBV11-3 and TRBJ2-2; TRBD1 matches at 10 bases. CDR1 is SGHNT, CDR2 YENEEA, per germline. The V segment lost 5 bases and the J segment 3 bases; nucleotides outside the gene matches: 3. The CDR3 runs 15 residues.

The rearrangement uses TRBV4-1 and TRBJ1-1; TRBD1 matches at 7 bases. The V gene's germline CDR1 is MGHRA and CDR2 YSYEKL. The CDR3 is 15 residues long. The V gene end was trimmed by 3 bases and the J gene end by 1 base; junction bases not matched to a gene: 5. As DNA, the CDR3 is TGCGCCAGCAGCCACCGACAGGGACAGAACACTGAAGCTTTCTTT. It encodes CASSHRQGQNTEAFF.

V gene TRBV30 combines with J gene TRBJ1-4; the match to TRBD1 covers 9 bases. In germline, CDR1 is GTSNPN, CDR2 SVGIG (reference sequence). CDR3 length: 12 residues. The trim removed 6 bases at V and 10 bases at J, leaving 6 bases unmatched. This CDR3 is CACWTGVAKLFF. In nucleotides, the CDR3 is TGTGCCTGCTGGACAGGGGTGGCAAAACTGTTTTTT. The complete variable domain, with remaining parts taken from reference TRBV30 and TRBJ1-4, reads SQTIHQWPATLVQPVGSPLSLECTVEGTSNPNLYWYRQAAGRGLQLLFYSVGIGQISSEVPQNLSASRPQDRQFILSSKKLLLSDSGFYLCACWTGVAKLFFGSGTQLSVL.

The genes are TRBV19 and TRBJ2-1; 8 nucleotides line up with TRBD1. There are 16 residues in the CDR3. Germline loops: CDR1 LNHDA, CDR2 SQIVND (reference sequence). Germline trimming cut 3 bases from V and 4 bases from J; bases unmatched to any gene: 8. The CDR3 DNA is TGTGCCAGTAGTATCGGACAGGGAGCGGATTACAATGAGCAGTTCTTC. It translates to CASSIGQGADYNEQFF.

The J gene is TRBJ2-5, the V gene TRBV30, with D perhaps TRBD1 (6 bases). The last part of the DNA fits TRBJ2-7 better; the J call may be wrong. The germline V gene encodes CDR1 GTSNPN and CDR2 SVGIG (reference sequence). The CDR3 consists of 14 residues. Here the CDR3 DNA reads TGTGCCTGGACAGGGGTTTTAGGACGGGCCGAGCAGTACTTC. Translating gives CAWTGVLGRAEQYF.

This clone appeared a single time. CDR3 loop: CASSVQGAEEKLFF. The DNA for the CDR3 is TGTGCCAGCAGCGTACAGGGGGCCGAAGAAAAACTGTTTTTT. The genes are TRBV9 and TRBJ1-4; 8 bases agree with TRBD1. This CDR3 has 14 amino acids. V gave up 1 base and J gave up 8 bases; unmatched junction bases: 4. Germline V gene data show CDR1 as SGDLS and CDR2 as YYNGEE.

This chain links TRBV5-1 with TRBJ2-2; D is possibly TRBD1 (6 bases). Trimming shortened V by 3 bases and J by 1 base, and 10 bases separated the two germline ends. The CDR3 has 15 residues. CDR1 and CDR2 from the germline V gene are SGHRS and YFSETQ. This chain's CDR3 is CASSSIRGNTGELFF. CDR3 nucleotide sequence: TGCGCCAGCAGCTCGATCAGGGGGAACACCGGGGAGCTGTTTTTT.

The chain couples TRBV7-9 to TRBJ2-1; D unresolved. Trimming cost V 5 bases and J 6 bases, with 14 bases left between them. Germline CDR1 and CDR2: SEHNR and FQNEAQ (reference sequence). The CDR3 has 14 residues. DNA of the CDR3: TGTGCCAGCAGCAGCGCAAGTGGAATCAATGAGCAGTTCTTC. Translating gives CASSSASGINEQFF.